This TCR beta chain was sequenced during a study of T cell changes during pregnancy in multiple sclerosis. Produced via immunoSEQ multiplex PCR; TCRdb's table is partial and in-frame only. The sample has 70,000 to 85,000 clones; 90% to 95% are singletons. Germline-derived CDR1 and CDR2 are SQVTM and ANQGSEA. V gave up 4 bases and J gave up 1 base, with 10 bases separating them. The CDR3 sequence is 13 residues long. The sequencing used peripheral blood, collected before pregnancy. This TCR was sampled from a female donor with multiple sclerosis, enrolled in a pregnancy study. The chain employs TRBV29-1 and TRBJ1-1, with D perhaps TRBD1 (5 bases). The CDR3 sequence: CSVVQVANTEAFF. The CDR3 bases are TGCAGCGTTGTACAGGTAGCGAACACTGAAGCTTTCTTT.